This T cell receptor (beta chain) stems from a study of shared clonotypes between healthy human individuals. Libraries were prepared by immunoSEQ multiplex PCR; TCRdb keeps only in-frame clonotypes and omits some of them. Among about 1 million clones listed, around 75% were seen once. CDR3 size: 15 residues. CDR1 is SSHAT, CDR2 FNYEAQ, per germline (reference sequence). Of note for this clone: At one end, the junction sequence differs from germline, possibly due to a read error.

This receptor was taken from a man aged 18-30 years in good health. The V call is TRBV7-7, the J call TRBJ2-1, with TRBD1 matching 12 bases. The sequenced sample was memory CD4+ T cells sorted from blood. Specified subset: CD45RA-negative fraction. This chain's CDR3 is CASSPGTGGSNEQFF. The CDR3 coding sequence is TGTGCTAGCAGCCCAGGGACAGGGGGCTCCAATGAGCAGTTCTTC.